The clone carrying this T cell receptor (beta chain) occurred a few times. Its target is not known. This CDR3 has 17 residues. V shed 7 bases, J shed 2 bases, and the junction held 12 bases outside the gene matches. From germline, CDR1 is MNHNS and CDR2 SASEGT. This sample was taken from a study of blood T cells in healthy people across ages. Study-wide results and limits: Long-lived and aged donors differed, with more naive CD4+ cells and higher diversity in the long-lived. Researchers said unsorted PBMCs prevented a conclusive naive versus antigen-experienced comparison.

Then a second PCR, running roughly 7 to 11 cycles, was carried out with a sample-barcoded 5' primer and a J-beta primer mix. Each cDNA molecule, via a template-switch adaptor with 12 random nucleotides, was tagged. TCRdb reanalysed the 5' RACE reads using MiXCR and keeps one entry per CDR3 protein. The sample carries more than 1 million distinct CDR3 sequences, less than 50% recorded once. Sequencing input: blood. The chain carries TRBV6-1 and TRBJ1-2; 11 bases are a match to TRBD1. This clonotype was obtained from a woman aged 55-69 years in good health. Here the CDR3 reads CASTTNPGTGGNYGYTF. Here the CDR3 DNA reads TGTGCCAGCACCACGAACCCCGGGACAGGGGGAAACTATGGCTACACCTTC.